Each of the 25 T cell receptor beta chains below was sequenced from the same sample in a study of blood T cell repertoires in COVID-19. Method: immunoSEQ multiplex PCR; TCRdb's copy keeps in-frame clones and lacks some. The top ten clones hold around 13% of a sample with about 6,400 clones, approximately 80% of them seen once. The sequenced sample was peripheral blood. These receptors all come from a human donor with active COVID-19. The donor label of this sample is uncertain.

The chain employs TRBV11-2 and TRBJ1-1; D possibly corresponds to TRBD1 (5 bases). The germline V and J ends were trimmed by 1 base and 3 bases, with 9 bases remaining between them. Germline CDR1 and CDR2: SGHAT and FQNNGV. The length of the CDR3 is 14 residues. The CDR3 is CASSLVGLYTEAFF. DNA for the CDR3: TGTGCCAGCAGCTTAGTGGGGCTTTACACTGAAGCTTTCTTT.

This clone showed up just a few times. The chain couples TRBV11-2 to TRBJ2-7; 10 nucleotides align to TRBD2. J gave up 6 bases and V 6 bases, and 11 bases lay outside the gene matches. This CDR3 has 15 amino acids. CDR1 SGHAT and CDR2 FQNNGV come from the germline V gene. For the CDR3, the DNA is TGTGCCAGCAGGGCCTTCGGACTAGCGGTGCGCGAGCAGTACTTC. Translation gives CASRAFGLAVREQYF.

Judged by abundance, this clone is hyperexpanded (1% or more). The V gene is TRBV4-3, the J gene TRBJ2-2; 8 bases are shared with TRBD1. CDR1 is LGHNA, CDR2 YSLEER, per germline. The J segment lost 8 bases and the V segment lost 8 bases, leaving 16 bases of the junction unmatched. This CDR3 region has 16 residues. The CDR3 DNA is TGCGCCAGCTCACAGGGGGTCCGGCAGAGATGGGGGGAGCTGTTTTTT. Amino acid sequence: CASSQGVRQRWGELFF.

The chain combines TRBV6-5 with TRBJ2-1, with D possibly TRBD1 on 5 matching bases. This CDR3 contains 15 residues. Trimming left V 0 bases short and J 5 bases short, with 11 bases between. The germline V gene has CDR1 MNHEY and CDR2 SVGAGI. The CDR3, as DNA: TGTGCCAGCAGTTACTCGGCCAGGGTGAACAATGAGCAGTTCTTC. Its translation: CASSYSARVNNEQFF.

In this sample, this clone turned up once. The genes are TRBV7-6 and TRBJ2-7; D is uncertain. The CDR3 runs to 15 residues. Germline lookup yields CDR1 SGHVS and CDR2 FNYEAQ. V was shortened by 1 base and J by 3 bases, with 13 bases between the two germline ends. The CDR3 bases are TGTGCCAGCAGCTTAGAAACAAGCGCACGCTACGAGCAGTACTTC. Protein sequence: CASSLETSARYEQYF.

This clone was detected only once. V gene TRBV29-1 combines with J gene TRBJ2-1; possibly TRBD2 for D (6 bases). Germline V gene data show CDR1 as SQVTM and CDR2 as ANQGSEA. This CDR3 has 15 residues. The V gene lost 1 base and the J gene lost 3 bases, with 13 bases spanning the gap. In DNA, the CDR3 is TGCAGCGTTGAAGTTTGGGACTCAAACTACAATGAGCAGTTCTTC. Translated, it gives CSVEVWDSNYNEQFF.

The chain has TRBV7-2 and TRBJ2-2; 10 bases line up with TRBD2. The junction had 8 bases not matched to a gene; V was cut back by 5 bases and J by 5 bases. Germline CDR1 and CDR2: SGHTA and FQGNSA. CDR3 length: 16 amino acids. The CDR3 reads CASSPVVAGGTGELFF. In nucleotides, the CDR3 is TGTGCCAGCAGCCCCGTGGTAGCGGGGGGAACCGGGGAGCTGTTTTTT.

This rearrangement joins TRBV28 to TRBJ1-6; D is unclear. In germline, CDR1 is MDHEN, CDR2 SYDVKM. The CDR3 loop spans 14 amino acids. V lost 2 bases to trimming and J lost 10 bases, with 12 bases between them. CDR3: CASSLRQRGSPLHF. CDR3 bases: TGTGCCAGCAGTTTACGGCAGCGGGGATCACCCCTCCACTTT.

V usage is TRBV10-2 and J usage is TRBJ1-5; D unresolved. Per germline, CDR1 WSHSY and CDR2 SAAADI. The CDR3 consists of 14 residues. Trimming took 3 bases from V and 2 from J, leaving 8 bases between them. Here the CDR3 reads CASSDFPGNQPQHF. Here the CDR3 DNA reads TGCGCCAGCAGTGATTTTCCCGGCAATCAGCCCCAGCATTTT.

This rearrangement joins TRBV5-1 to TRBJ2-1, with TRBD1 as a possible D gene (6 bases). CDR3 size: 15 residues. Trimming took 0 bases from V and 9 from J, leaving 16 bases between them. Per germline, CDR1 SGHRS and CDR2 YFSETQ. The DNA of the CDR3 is TGCGCCAGCAGCTTGGAGGCAGGGGCTGGGAGTGAGCAGTTCTTC. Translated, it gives CASSLEAGAGSEQFF.

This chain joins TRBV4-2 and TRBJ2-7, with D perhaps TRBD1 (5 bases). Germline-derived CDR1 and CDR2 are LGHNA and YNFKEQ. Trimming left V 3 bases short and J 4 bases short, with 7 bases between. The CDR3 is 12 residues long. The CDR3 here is CASSQGRYEQYF. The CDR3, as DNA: TGTGCCAGCAGCCAGGGGCGGTACGAGCAGTACTTC.

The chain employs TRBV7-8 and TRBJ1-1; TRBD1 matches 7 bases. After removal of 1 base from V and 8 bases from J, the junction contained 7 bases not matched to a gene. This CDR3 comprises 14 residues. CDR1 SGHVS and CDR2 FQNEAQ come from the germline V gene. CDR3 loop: CASSLESQGREAFF. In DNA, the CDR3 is TGTGCCAGCAGCTTAGAGTCACAGGGGAGAGAAGCTTTCTTT.

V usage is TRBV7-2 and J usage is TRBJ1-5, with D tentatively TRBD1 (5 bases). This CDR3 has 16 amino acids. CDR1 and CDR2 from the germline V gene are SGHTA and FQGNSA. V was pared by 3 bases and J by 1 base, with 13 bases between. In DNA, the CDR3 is TGTGCCAGCAGCTTCTTTGTCCAGGGAAGCAATCAGCCCCAGCATTTT. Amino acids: CASSFFVQGSNQPQHF. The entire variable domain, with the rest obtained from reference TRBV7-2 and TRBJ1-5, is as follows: GAGVSQSPSNKVTEKGKDVELRCDPISGHTALYWYRQSLGQGLEFLIYFQGNSAPDKSGLPSDRFSAERTGGSVSTLTIQRTQQEDSAVYLCASSFFVQGSNQPQHFGDGTRLSIL.

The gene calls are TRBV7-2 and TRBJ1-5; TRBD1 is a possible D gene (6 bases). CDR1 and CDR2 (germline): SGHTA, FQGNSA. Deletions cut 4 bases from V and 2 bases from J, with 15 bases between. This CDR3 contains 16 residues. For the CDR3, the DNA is TGTGCCAGCAGCTCCCAACAGGGTTTGGGCAATCAGCCCCAGCATTTT. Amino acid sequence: CASSSQQGLGNQPQHF.

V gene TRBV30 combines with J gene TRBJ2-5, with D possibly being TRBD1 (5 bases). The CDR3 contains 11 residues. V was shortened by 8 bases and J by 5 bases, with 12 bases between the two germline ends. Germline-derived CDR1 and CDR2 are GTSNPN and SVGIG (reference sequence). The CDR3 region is CAVRVSETQYF. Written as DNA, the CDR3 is TGTGCCGTCAGGGTTTCCGAGACCCAGTACTTC.

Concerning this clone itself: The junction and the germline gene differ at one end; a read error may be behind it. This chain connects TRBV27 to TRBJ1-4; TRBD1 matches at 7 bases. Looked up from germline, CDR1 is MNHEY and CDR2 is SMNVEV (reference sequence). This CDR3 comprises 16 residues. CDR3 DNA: TGTGCCAGCCGTTTCGACAGGGCGGCAACTAATGAAAAACTGTTTTTT. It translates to CASRFDRAATNEKLFF.

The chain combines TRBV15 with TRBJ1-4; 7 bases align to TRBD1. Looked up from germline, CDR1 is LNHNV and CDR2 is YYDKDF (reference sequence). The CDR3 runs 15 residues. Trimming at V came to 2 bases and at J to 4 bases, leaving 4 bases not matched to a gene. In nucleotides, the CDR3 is TGTGCCACCAGCAGAAAGGGGGCAGTTAATGAAAAACTGTTTTTT. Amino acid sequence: CATSRKGAVNEKLFF.

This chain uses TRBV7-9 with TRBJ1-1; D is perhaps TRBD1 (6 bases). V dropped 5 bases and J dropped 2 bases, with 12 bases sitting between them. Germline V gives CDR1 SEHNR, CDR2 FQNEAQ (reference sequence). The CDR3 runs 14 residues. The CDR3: CASSLTGLNTEAFF. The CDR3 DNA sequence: TGTGCCAGCAGCCTTACAGGGTTAAACACTGAAGCTTTCTTT.

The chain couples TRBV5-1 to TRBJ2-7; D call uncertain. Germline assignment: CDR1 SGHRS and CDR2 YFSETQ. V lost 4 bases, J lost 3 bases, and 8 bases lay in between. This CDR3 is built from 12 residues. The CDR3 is CASSPPSYEQYF. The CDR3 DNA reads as TGCGCCAGCAGCCCCCCCAGCTACGAGCAGTACTTC. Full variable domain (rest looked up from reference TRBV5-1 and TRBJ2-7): KAGVTQTPRYLIKTRGQQVTLSCSPISGHRSVSWYQQTPGQGLQFLFEYFSETQRNKGNFPGRFSGRQFSNSRSEMNVSTLELGDSALYLCASSPPSYEQYFGPGTRLTVT.

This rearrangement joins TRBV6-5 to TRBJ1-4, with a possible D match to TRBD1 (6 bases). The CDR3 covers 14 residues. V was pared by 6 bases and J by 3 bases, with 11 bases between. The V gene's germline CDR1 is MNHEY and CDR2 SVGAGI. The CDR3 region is CASRPQGPNEKLFF. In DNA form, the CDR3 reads TGTGCCAGCAGACCACAGGGTCCTAATGAAAAACTGTTTTTT.

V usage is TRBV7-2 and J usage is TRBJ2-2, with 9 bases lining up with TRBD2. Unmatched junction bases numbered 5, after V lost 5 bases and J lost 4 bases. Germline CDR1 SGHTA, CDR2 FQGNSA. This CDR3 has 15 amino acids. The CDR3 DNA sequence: TGTGCCAGCAGCCCCGGGACTAGCCCCACCGGGGAGCTGTTTTTT. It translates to CASSPGTSPTGELFF.

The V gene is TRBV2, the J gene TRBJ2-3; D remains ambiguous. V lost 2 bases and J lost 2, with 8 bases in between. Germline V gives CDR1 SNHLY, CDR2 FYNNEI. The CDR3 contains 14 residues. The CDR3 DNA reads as TGTGCCAGCAGTGAAACTAAGGCCACAGATACGCAGTATTTT. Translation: CASSETKATDTQYF.

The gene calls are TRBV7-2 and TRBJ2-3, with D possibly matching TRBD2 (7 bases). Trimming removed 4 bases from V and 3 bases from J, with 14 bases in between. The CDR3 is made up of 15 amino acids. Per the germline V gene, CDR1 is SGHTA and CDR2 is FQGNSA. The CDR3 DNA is TGTGCCAGCAGCTCTCGGGGGGCCCGTACAGATACGCAGTATTTT. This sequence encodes CASSSRGARTDTQYF.

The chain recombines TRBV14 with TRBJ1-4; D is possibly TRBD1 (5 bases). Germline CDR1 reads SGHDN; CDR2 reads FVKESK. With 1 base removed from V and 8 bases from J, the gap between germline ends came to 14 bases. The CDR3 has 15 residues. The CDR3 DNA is TGTGCCAGCAGCCAAGCTTGGGGCGGAGAAGAAAAACTGTTTTTT. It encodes CASSQAWGGEEKLFF.

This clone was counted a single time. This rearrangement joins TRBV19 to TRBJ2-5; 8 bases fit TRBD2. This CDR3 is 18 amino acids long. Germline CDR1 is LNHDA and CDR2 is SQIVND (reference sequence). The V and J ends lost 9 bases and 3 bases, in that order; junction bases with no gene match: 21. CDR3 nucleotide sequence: TGTGCCAGCAGCACCCCGGGGCAGCGGGGGCCGGGGAAAGAGACCCAGTACTTC. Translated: CASSTPGQRGPGKETQYF.